The text below deals with one T cell receptor beta chain. Its antigen is as yet unknown. Participants, patients aged 18 to 65, had newly diagnosed hyperthyroidism with a duration under 2 months. Diagnosing involved the use of clinical symptoms, serum thyroxine and TRAb, thyroid ultrasound and orbital computed tomography. Germline CDR1 reads DFQATT; CDR2 reads SNEGSKA (reference sequence). The V and J ends lost 6 bases and 5 bases respectively, with 29 bases between them. The CDR3 is made up of 17 amino acids. The sample is drawn from a study of T cells in Graves' hyperthyroidism and ophthalmopathy. Findings and caveats of the study: The model forecast ophthalmopathy, anticipating it by a median roughly 6 months before onset.

The source material, RNA transcripts, was used to amplify TCR beta CDR3 regions. A set of HTBI primers served as the primers for a first-round RT-PCR of the TCR CDR3. MiXCR, run by TCRdb on the multiplex PCR reads, gives a single entry per CDR3 protein. This table has 500,000 to 600,000 distinct CDR3 sequences, roughly 46% appearing once. Sequencing was carried out using peripheral blood or thyroid tissue (not recorded which). This receptor was identified in a woman aged 18-35 years with Graves' hyperthyroidism. J is TRBJ2-7 and V is TRBV20-1; D is tentatively TRBD1 or TRBD2 (5 bases each). Here the CDR3 reads CSASSQTRRTRDDEQYF. For the CDR3, the DNA is TGCAGTGCCAGCAGCCAAACACGGAGGACCCGGGACGACGAGCAGTACTTC.